The 23 T cell receptor beta chains below all came from one sample that was sequenced in a study of blood T cell repertoires in COVID-19. Here immunoSEQ multiplex PCR was the method, and the copy in TCRdb shows in-frame clones only, minus some. The table lists 300,000 or so clones, 80% to 90% of them singletons, with under 7.5% in the top ten. Material for sequencing was peripheral blood. These receptors all stem from a man younger than 30 who had recovered from COVID-19.

The genes are TRBV7-2 and TRBJ2-5; TRBD1 might be the D (6 bases). Germline CDR1 and CDR2: SGHTA and FQGNSA. The CDR3 totals 15 residues. V lost 5 bases to trimming and J lost 5 bases, with 18 bases between them. The chain's CDR3 is CASSTVTGPGETQYF. DNA of the CDR3: TGTGCCAGCAGCACAGTCACAGGGCCGGGCGAGACCCAGTACTTC. Variable domain in full (rest from reference TRBV7-2 and TRBJ2-5): GAGVSQSPSNKVTEKGKDVELRCDPISGHTALYWYRQSLGQGLEFLIYFQGNSAPDKSGLPSDRFSAERTGGSVSTLTIQRTQQEDSAVYLCASSTVTGPGETQYFGPGTRLLVL.

A few counts support this clone. The chain has TRBV3-1 (or the pseudogene TRBV3-2) and TRBJ2-1, with TRBD2 matching 10 bases. The germline CDR1 and CDR2 sequences are LGHDT and YNNKEL (reference sequence). The length of the CDR3 is 14 residues. The V segment lost 3 bases and the J segment 14 bases; nucleotides outside the gene matches: 10. CDR3 sequence: CASSQNSGGPEKFF. The CDR3 DNA reads TGTGCCAGCAGCCAGAATAGCGGGGGGCCGGAGAAGTTCTTC.

This clone was observed a single time. In DNA, the CDR3 is TGTGCCAGCAGCGCTAGCGGGGGCTCCTACAATGAGCAGTTCTTC. Translation: CASSASGGSYNEQFF. V gene TRBV9 combines with J gene TRBJ2-1; 10 nucleotides line up with TRBD2. The CDR3 has 15 amino acids. CDR1 SGDLS and CDR2 YYNGEE come from the germline V gene. J was trimmed by 0 bases and V by 3 bases; bases with no gene match: 0.

The V gene is TRBV6-5, the J gene TRBJ2-5; 11 nucleotides line up with TRBD1. Trimming at V came to 2 bases and at J to 4 bases, leaving 6 bases not matched to a gene. The CDR3 is made up of 16 amino acids. Germline V gives CDR1 MNHEY, CDR2 SVGAGI. CDR3 DNA: TGTGCCAGCAGTTACCAGGGACAGGGGGTGAGAGAGACCCAGTACTTC. The encoded protein is CASSYQGQGVRETQYF.

The rearrangement links TRBV5-4 to TRBJ2-7; the match to TRBD2 covers 9 bases. The CDR3 runs to 14 residues. Germline CDR1 is SGHNT and CDR2 is YYREEE (reference sequence). V trimming: 4 bases; J trimming: 4 bases; junction bases outside the gene matches: 6. DNA for the CDR3: TGTGCCAGCAGCGCTGGACTAGCGAAATACGAGCAGTACTTC. It yields the protein CASSAGLAKYEQYF.

The chain uses TRBV6-5 and TRBJ1-1; D uncertain. The CDR3 consists of 13 residues. The V gene lost 9 bases and the J gene lost 3 bases, with 14 bases spanning the gap. Germline loops: CDR1 MNHEY, CDR2 SVGAGI. As DNA, the CDR3 is TGTGCCAGTAAAGCCCGAATCTACACTGAAGCTTTCTTT. This gives the protein CASKARIYTEAFF.

The chain employs TRBV21-1 and TRBJ2-7; TRBD2 is taken as the D call from the table, unchecked against the DNA. TRBV21-1 represents a pseudogene. CDR3 length equals 16 residues. As DNA, the CDR3 is TGTGCCAGCAGCAAAGAAACGCGGGAGATTTCGTACGAGCAGTACTTC. It is translated as CASSKETREISYEQYF.

The chain combines TRBV7-2 with TRBJ2-2; 7 nucleotides align to TRBD2. CDR1 and CDR2 (germline): SGHTA, FQGNSA. Trimming at V came to 8 bases and at J to 4 bases, leaving 13 bases not matched to a gene. The CDR3 runs 16 residues. CDR3 sequence (DNA): TGTGCCAGCCACGACCCCGCGGGAGTTATCACCGGGGAGCTGTTTTTT. Amino acid sequence: CASHDPAGVITGELFF.

The chain joins TRBV6-1 to TRBJ2-2; the match to TRBD1 covers 7 bases. Germline CDR1 and CDR2: MNHNS and SASEGT. This CDR3 is 16 amino acids long. Trimming cost V 4 bases and J 4 bases; bases outside gene matches: 9. This chain's CDR3 is CASSVQPGTVTGELFF. The CDR3 DNA follows: TGTGCCAGCAGTGTTCAACCCGGGACAGTCACCGGGGAGCTGTTTTTT.

The V call is TRBV5-1, the J call TRBJ2-1; TRBD2 aligns across 11 bases. The germline V gene encodes CDR1 SGHRS and CDR2 YFSETQ. V lost 5 bases to trimming and J lost 8 bases; unmatched junction nucleotides: 12. The CDR3 has 16 residues. This chain's CDR3 is CASSFGTSGLRDEQFF. CDR3 bases: TGCGCCAGCAGTTTCGGGACTAGCGGTCTTAGGGATGAGCAGTTCTTC.

This clone was recorded at least ten times. The chain has TRBV19 and TRBJ2-2; D perhaps matches TRBD2 (5 bases). CDR3 size: 15 residues. Germline CDR1 is LNHDA and CDR2 is SQIVND (reference sequence). Trimming cost V 6 bases and J 5 bases, with 16 bases left between them. The CDR3 sequence is CASRITREYTGELFF. The CDR3 nucleotides are TGTGCCAGTAGGATAACTAGGGAGTATACCGGGGAGCTGTTTTTT.

The chain joins TRBV29-1 to TRBJ2-1; D is perhaps TRBD2 (5 bases). The CDR3 has 14 residues. CDR1 SQVTM and CDR2 ANQGSEA come from the germline V gene. V was trimmed by 6 bases and J by 0 bases, leaving 12 bases between them. CDR3 loop: CSVGAANSYNEQFF. The DNA of the CDR3 is TGCAGCGTGGGAGCGGCTAACTCCTACAATGAGCAGTTCTTC.

CDR3 sequence (DNA): TGTGCCAGCAGCTTCGACAGGGGGCCTGGGGTGAACACTGAAGCTTTCTTT. Translated: CASSFDRGPGVNTEAFF. This sequence joins TRBV11-2 and TRBJ1-1; 10 bases are a match to TRBD1. Looked up from germline, CDR1 is SGHAT and CDR2 is FQNNGV. Unmatched junction bases numbered 7, after V lost 3 bases and J lost 0 bases. The CDR3 runs 17 residues.

The chain uses TRBV11-2 and TRBJ2-3; D unresolved. The germline V gene encodes CDR1 SGHAT and CDR2 FQNNGV. The ends were cut back, 5 bases at V and 4 bases at J, with 16 bases in the middle. The CDR3 consists of 15 residues. The CDR3 loop reads CASSRNSYGSDTQYF. The CDR3 bases are TGTGCCAGCAGCCGAAACAGTTATGGGTCAGATACGCAGTATTTT.

V is TRBV19 and J is TRBJ1-2; tentative D call: TRBD1 (5 bases). In germline, CDR1 is LNHDA, CDR2 SQIVND (reference sequence). Trimming left V 6 bases short and J 6 bases short, with 20 bases between. The CDR3 is 15 amino acids. In nucleotides, the CDR3 is TGTGCCAGTAGGCCATCCCCCATGGCGGGACATGGCTACACCTTC. Translating gives CASRPSPMAGHGYTF.

The chain uses TRBV6-5 and TRBJ2-3; 9 nucleotides line up with TRBD1. The CDR3 totals 14 residues. CDR1 MNHEY and CDR2 SVGAGI come from the germline V gene. The J segment lost 5 bases and the V segment lost 10 bases, leaving 10 bases of the junction unmatched. CDR3 nucleotide sequence: TGTGCCACCTGGGGACAGGGTACGATAGATACGCAGTATTTT. Translation gives CATWGQGTIDTQYF.

This clone was seen only once. The chain is built from TRBV9 and TRBJ1-1; 7 nucleotides line up with TRBD1. This CDR3 contains 20 residues. Looked up from germline, CDR1 is SGDLS and CDR2 is YYNGEE. Unmatched junction bases numbered 21, after V lost 4 bases and J lost 0 bases. CDR3 protein: CASSRRVRQGPKGLNTEAFF. CDR3 DNA: TGTGCCAGCAGCCGACGAGTGAGACAGGGCCCTAAAGGGCTGAACACTGAAGCTTTCTTT. The variable domain in full, with the rest retrieved from reference TRBV9 and TRBJ1-1, is DSGVTQTPKHLITATGQRVTLRCSPRSGDLSVYWYQQSLDQGLQFLIQYYNGEERAKGNILERFSAQQFPDLHSELNLSSLELGDSALYFCASSRRVRQGPKGLNTEAFFGQGTRLTVV.

The CDR3 is CASSSQGRSGNTIYF. The CDR3 bases are TGTGCCAGCAGCTCACAGGGGCGCTCTGGAAACACCATATATTTT. The rearrangement uses TRBV7-2 and TRBJ1-3; TRBD1 matches at 7 bases. Per the germline V gene, CDR1 is SGHTA and CDR2 is FQGNSA. The V gene end was trimmed by 4 bases and the J gene end by 0 bases; junction bases not matched to a gene: 3. The CDR3 is 15 residues long.

The genes are TRBV6-5 and TRBJ2-5, with 9 bases fitting TRBD1. Germline lookup yields CDR1 MNHEY and CDR2 SVGAGI. V trimming: 0 bases; J trimming: 4 bases; junction bases outside the gene matches: 6. The CDR3 has 16 residues. CDR3 sequence (DNA): TGTGCCAGCAGTTACTCGATGACAGGGGGAAGAGAGACCCAGTACTTC. Encoded protein: CASSYSMTGGRETQYF.

With regard to this clone: This sample also contains other DNA sequences that code for the same CDR3. The chain recombines TRBV6-5 with TRBJ2-1; D is ambiguous. The CDR3 has 11 amino acids. Germline lookup yields CDR1 MNHEY and CDR2 SVGAGI. V dropped 3 bases and J dropped 6 bases, with 3 bases sitting between them. CDR3 bases: TGTGCCAGCAGTTATCGCAATGAGCAGTTCTTC. Encoded protein: CASSYRNEQFF.

The chain employs TRBV10-2 and TRBJ2-5; the match to TRBD2 covers 10 bases. The CDR3 covers 18 residues. Per the germline V gene, CDR1 is WSHSY and CDR2 is SAAADI. The V segment lost 2 bases and the J segment 8 bases; nucleotides outside the gene matches: 17. CDR3 sequence reads: CASSETLSATSGSGTQYF. The CDR3 bases are TGCGCCAGCAGTGAGACGTTGTCCGCGACTAGCGGGTCGGGTACCCAGTACTTC.

J is TRBJ1-5 and V is TRBV5-5; perhaps TRBD1 as D (5 bases). The CDR3 runs 14 residues. V gave up 1 base and J gave up 3 bases, with 8 bases separating them. Germline V gene lookup returns CDR1 SGHKS and CDR2 YYEKEE (reference sequence). The CDR3 DNA follows: TGTGCCAGCAGCTTGCAAGGGGACAATCAGCCCCAGCATTTT. Translated: CASSLQGDNQPQHF.

This chain links TRBV13 with TRBJ2-2; the match to TRBD2 covers 12 bases. This CDR3 has 16 residues. Germline CDR1 reads PRHDT; CDR2 reads FYEKMQ (reference sequence). Trimming took 0 bases from V and 6 from J; bases not matched to a gene: 2. The chain's CDR3 is CASSLGTSGGAGELFF. The DNA for the CDR3 is TGTGCCAGCAGCTTAGGGACTAGCGGGGGAGCCGGGGAGCTGTTTTTT.